A selection of T cell receptor beta chains follows, all from one sample in a study of PD-1 blockade in mismatch repair-deficient tumors. Data came from immunoSEQ multiplex PCR; TCRdb stores just in-frame clones and leaves some out. The data hold fewer than 50,000 clones, with 75% to 85% observed a single time. Sequences were derived from peripheral blood, sampled 4 weeks after starting pembrolizumab. The receptors here all came from an adult with mismatch repair-deficient cancer. CDR3s include the opening cysteine and the closing phenylalanine or tryptophan. The order of the fields is J gene, D gene, V gene, clone size, CDR3 DNA, CDR3 protein. A D gene is named only where the DNA matches it firmly. Part of the rows lack a size; the others show once, few, many or a class for expanded clones.

j_gene: TRBJ1-2
d_gene: TRBD1
v_gene: TRBV11-2
abundance: NA
CDR3nt: TGTGCCAGCAGCCCGGGACAGAGAGCTAACTATGGCTACACCTTC
CDR3aa: CASSPGQRANYGYTF

j_gene: TRBJ1-2
d_gene: NA
v_gene: TRBV6-1
abundance: NA
CDR3nt: TGTGCCAGCACTCGCCCCATCTATGGCTACACCTTC
CDR3aa: CASTRPIYGYTF

j_gene: TRBJ2-3
d_gene: NA
v_gene: TRBV29-1
abundance: NA
CDR3nt: TGCAGCGTTGTGGCGACAGATACGCAGTATTTT
CDR3aa: CSVVATDTQYF

j_gene: TRBJ2-3
d_gene: NA
v_gene: TRBV6-1
abundance: once
CDR3nt: TGTGCCAGCCGAGCCAGCACAGATACGCAGTATTTT
CDR3aa: CASRASTDTQYF

j_gene: TRBJ2-4
d_gene: TRBD1
v_gene: TRBV5-1
abundance: NA
CDR3nt: TGCGCCAGCAGCGAGGACAGGGGGGTTCAGTACTTC
CDR3aa: CASSEDRGVQYF

j_gene: TRBJ2-7
d_gene: NA
v_gene: TRBV6-1
abundance: NA
CDR3nt: TGTGCCACGACTTGGCGGTACGAGCAGTACTTC
CDR3aa: CATTWRYEQYF

j_gene: TRBJ1-4
d_gene: TRBD1
v_gene: TRBV2
abundance: NA
CDR3nt: TGTGCCAGCAGTAAAGACAGGGGCAGGGTTAATGAAAAACTGTTTTTT
CDR3aa: CASSKDRGRVNEKLFF

j_gene: TRBJ1-1
d_gene: NA
v_gene: TRBV4-1
abundance: NA
CDR3nt: TGCGCCAGCAGCCAACAATACGGCACTGAAGCTTTCTTT
CDR3aa: CASSQQYGTEAFF

j_gene: TRBJ1-1
d_gene: NA
v_gene: TRBV30
abundance: NA
CDR3nt: TGTGCCTCCAGCTTAAAGACTGAAGCTTTCTTT
CDR3aa: CASSLKTEAFF

j_gene: TRBJ2-3
d_gene: NA
v_gene: TRBV29-1
abundance: NA
CDR3nt: TGCAGCGTTGACGAGTTGTCCAGGGGACCAGATACGCAGTATTTT
CDR3aa: CSVDELSRGPDTQYF

j_gene: TRBJ1-3
d_gene: TRBD1
v_gene: TRBV7-8
abundance: NA
CDR3nt: TGTGCCAGCAGCCGGGGACAGGGAAGCTCTGGAAACACCATATATTTT
CDR3aa: CASSRGQGSSGNTIYF

j_gene: TRBJ2-1
d_gene: TRBD2
v_gene: TRBV5-1
abundance: NA
CDR3nt: TGCGCCAGCAGCTTGTGGCGGGAGGGTTACAATGAGCAGTTCTTC
CDR3aa: CASSLWREGYNEQFF

j_gene: TRBJ2-7
d_gene: NA
v_gene: TRBV6-1
abundance: NA
CDR3nt: TGTGCCAGCAGTGATCAGCGGGCGGGGACCTACGAGCAGTACTTC
CDR3aa: CASSDQRAGTYEQYF

j_gene: TRBJ1-4
d_gene: NA
v_gene: TRBV5-4
abundance: NA
CDR3nt: TGTGCCAGCAGCCCCGGGGGGAGTCCGTTTGGGAGGGAAAAACTGTTTTTT
CDR3aa: CASSPGGSPFGREKLFF

j_gene: TRBJ1-4
d_gene: NA
v_gene: TRBV19
abundance: NA
CDR3nt: TGTGCCAGTAGTATAGATCGGGGGTTGGGGCATGAAAAACTGTTTTTT
CDR3aa: CASSIDRGLGHEKLFF

j_gene: TRBJ1-4
d_gene: NA
v_gene: TRBV30
abundance: NA
CDR3nt: TGTGCCTGGACCATTGGAGGAACAGGGCTAGAAAAACTGTTTTTT
CDR3aa: CAWTIGGTGLEKLFF

j_gene: TRBJ2-2
d_gene: NA
v_gene: TRBV5-4
abundance: NA
CDR3nt: TGTGCCAGCAGCTCCGGACGGAACACCGGGGAGCTGTTTTTT
CDR3aa: CASSSGRNTGELFF

j_gene: TRBJ2-7
d_gene: NA
v_gene: TRBV2
abundance: few
CDR3nt: TGTGCCAGCAGTGAAGAGGGTGTAGCCTACGAGCAGTACTTC
CDR3aa: CASSEEGVAYEQYF

j_gene: TRBJ1-5
d_gene: NA
v_gene: TRBV4-1
abundance: NA
CDR3nt: TGCGCCAGCAGCCAAGAAGGTGGGTTGGCTCAGCCCCAGCATTTT
CDR3aa: CASSQEGGLAQPQHF

j_gene: TRBJ2-1
d_gene: NA
v_gene: TRBV28
abundance: NA
CDR3nt: TGTGCCAGCAGCGTAACGGGCCAGTTACGCTACAATGAGCAGTTCTTC
CDR3aa: CASSVTGQLRYNEQFF

j_gene: TRBJ2-1
d_gene: NA
v_gene: TRBV30
abundance: few
CDR3nt: TGTGCCTGGAGTGTAGGGTCGGGAGAATTAAATGAGCAGTTCTTC
CDR3aa: CAWSVGSGELNEQFF

j_gene: TRBJ1-2
d_gene: NA
v_gene: TRBV18
abundance: medium-sized
CDR3nt: TGTGCCAGCTCACCGGGGGGAAGCTATGGCTACACCTTC
CDR3aa: CASSPGGSYGYTF

j_gene: TRBJ1-5
d_gene: NA
v_gene: TRBV5-6
abundance: NA
CDR3nt: TGTGCCAGCAGCTTCTGGGGGGCGAGTCAGCCCCAGCATTTT
CDR3aa: CASSFWGASQPQHF

j_gene: TRBJ2-7
d_gene: TRBD2
v_gene: TRBV5-1
abundance: NA
CDR3nt: TGCGCCAGCAGCTTGGTGTCAGCGGGAGTCAACGAGCAGTACTTC
CDR3aa: CASSLVSAGVNEQYF

j_gene: TRBJ2-1
d_gene: NA
v_gene: TRBV5-1
abundance: NA
CDR3nt: TGCGCCAGCTCCCCGAGGGGCTGGTCGAGCTCCTACAATGAGCAGTTCTTC
CDR3aa: CASSPRGWSSSYNEQFF

j_gene: TRBJ1-2
d_gene: TRBD1
v_gene: TRBV29-1
abundance: NA
CDR3nt: TGCAGCGCCCCAGGGGGGGCTCACCTAGGCTACACCTTC
CDR3aa: CSAPGGAHLGYTF